This T cell receptor beta chain originates from a study of blood T cell repertoires in COVID-19. On the study more broadly: Sources were T cells, B-cell-depleted T cells, or PBMCs; the material itself was cDNA or gDNA.

The CDR3 is 17 amino acids. Trimming removed 5 bases from V and 2 bases from J, with 16 bases in between. From germline, CDR1 is MNHNY and CDR2 SVGAGI (reference sequence). The data were produced by immunoSEQ multiplex PCR, yet TCRdb's version contains in-frame clones alone and is incomplete. This table holds 250,000 to 350,000 clones, roughly 86% found once. The source is a woman aged 45-65 years who had been exposed to COVID-19. The chain carries TRBV6-6 and TRBJ1-6; D is perhaps TRBD1 (5 bases). What was sequenced was PBMCs or T cells enriched from blood (not recorded which). The CDR3 DNA is TGTGCCAGCAGTCCTGGTGGGGGGAACCCCTATAATTCACCCCTCCACTTT. Protein product: CASSPGGGNPYNSPLHF.